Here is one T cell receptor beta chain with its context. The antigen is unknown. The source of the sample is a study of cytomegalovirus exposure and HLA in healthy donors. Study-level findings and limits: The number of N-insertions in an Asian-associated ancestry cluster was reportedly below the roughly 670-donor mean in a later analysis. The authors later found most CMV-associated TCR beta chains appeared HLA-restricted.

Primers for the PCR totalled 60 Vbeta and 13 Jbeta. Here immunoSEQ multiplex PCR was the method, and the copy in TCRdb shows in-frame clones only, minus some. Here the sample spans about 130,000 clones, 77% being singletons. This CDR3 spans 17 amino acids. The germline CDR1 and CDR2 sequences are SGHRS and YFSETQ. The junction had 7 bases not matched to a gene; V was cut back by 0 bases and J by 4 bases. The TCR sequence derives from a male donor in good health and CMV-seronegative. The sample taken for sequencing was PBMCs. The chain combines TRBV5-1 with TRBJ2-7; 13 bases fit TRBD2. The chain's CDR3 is CASSLEGTSGIWYEQYF. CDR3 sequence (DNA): TGCGCCAGCAGCTTGGAAGGGACTAGCGGGATTTGGTACGAGCAGTACTTC.